These 19 T cell receptor beta chains share one sample of origin, sequenced in a study of cytomegalovirus exposure and HLA in healthy donors (dated by TCRdb to about 2017). The library was built by means of the immunoSEQ multiplex PCR assay. For the multiplex PCR, a mixture combining 60 forward primers for TCR Vbeta segments and 13 reverse primers for TCR Jbeta segments was used. Sourced from immuneACCESS, this table was stored by TCRdb with only in-frame sequences that have V and J called. A share of the clones is absent; for the studies checked, an unresolved V gene accounts for under half, and the remainder has no known explanation. For this sample there are fewer than 200,000 clones; about three quarters appear just once. Around 0.96% of the sample is taken by the ten largest. Material: PBMCs. The receptors originated from a woman between 45 and 60 years old in good health and CMV-seropositive.

This sequence joins TRBV4-1 and TRBJ1-2; D remains ambiguous. V dropped 4 bases and J dropped 4 bases, with 13 bases sitting between them. This CDR3 contains 14 residues. Germline V lookup: CDR1 MGHRA, CDR2 YSYEKL. CDR3 sequence: CASSPPGGTYGYTF. The CDR3 nucleotides read TGCGCCAGCAGCCCCCCCGGAGGAACCTATGGCTACACCTTC.

The chain has TRBV28 and TRBJ2-7, with D possibly being TRBD2 (5 bases). The CDR3 runs 16 residues. V shed 3 bases and J shed 4 bases, with 19 bases lying between them. The germline V gene has CDR1 MDHEN and CDR2 SYDVKM. As DNA, the CDR3 is TGTGCCAGCAGTTTCGCCTCGACGGGGTTGAGGTACGAGCAGTACTTC. Translated: CASSFASTGLRYEQYF.

This chain links TRBV15 with TRBJ1-1, with unresolved D. The V end lost 1 base, the J end lost 1 base, and 10 bases lay between the germline ends. CDR3 length equals 15 residues. Germline loops: CDR1 LNHNV, CDR2 YYDKDF (reference sequence). This CDR3 is CATSRVLQTNTEAFF. As DNA, the CDR3 is TGTGCCACCAGCAGAGTTCTACAGACGAACACTGAAGCTTTCTTT.

The chain carries TRBV4-3 and TRBJ2-1; TRBD2 matches 12 bases. After removal of 1 base from V and 4 bases from J, the junction contained 8 bases not matched to a gene. The CDR3 runs 18 residues. Germline assignment: CDR1 LGHNA and CDR2 YSLEER. The CDR3 protein is CASSQVLLAGGWYNEQFF. The CDR3, as DNA: TGCGCCAGCAGCCAAGTCCTCCTAGCGGGGGGGTGGTACAATGAGCAGTTCTTC.

The sample holds one count of this clone. DNA of the CDR3: TGTGCCGGTAAGGGCGGGACAGGGAATCAGCCCCAGCATTTT. Encoded protein: CAGKGGTGNQPQHF. The chain has TRBV19 and TRBJ1-5; 9 bases map to TRBD1. The CDR3 has 14 residues. Germline V gene data show CDR1 as LNHDA and CDR2 as SQIVND (reference sequence). V lost 11 bases to trimming and J lost 4 bases; unmatched junction nucleotides: 9.

The chain recombines TRBV30 with TRBJ2-1, with 7 bases identical to TRBD1. The CDR3 is made up of 13 amino acids. Germline assignment: CDR1 GTSNPN and CDR2 SVGIG (reference sequence). J gave up 5 bases and V 5 bases, and 6 bases lay outside the gene matches. This CDR3 is CAWGQDFDNEQFF. In DNA form, the CDR3 reads TGTGCCTGGGGACAGGATTTCGACAATGAGCAGTTCTTC.

The chain has TRBV4-1 and TRBJ1-6, with D tentatively TRBD1 (6 bases). Germline assignment: CDR1 MGHRA and CDR2 YSYEKL. V shed 0 bases and J shed 6 bases, with 6 bases lying between them. This CDR3 is built from 14 residues. The CDR3 sequence is CASSQEGGNSPLHF. CDR3 DNA: TGCGCCAGCAGCCAAGAAGGGGGTAATTCACCCCTCCACTTT.

The chain links TRBV29-1 to TRBJ2-3, with TRBD2 identical over 7 bases. V lost 8 bases to trimming and J lost 3 bases; unmatched junction nucleotides: 2. Germline CDR1 SQVTM, CDR2 ANQGSEA. This CDR3 has 11 amino acids. Here the CDR3 DNA reads TGCAGCACGGGACTAACAGATACGCAGTATTTT. Translation gives CSTGLTDTQYF.

This chain links TRBV7-9 with TRBJ1-2; TRBD1 agrees at 9 bases. V lost 6 bases, J lost 7 bases, and 9 bases stayed unmatched. The CDR3 is made up of 14 amino acids. Germline CDR1 reads SEHNR; CDR2 reads FQNEAQ (reference sequence). The chain's CDR3 is CASSRTGEGGGYTF. CDR3 coding DNA: TGTGCCAGCAGTCGGACAGGGGAAGGTGGTGGCTACACCTTC.

The chain is built from TRBV19 and TRBJ2-3; D call uncertain. Per the germline V gene, CDR1 is LNHDA and CDR2 is SQIVND (reference sequence). This CDR3 is built from 13 residues. The V gene lost 6 bases and the J gene lost 4 bases, with 11 bases spanning the gap. The chain's CDR3 is CASSRGGADTQYF. In nucleotides, the CDR3 is TGTGCCAGTAGCCGAGGTGGTGCAGATACGCAGTATTTT.

This chain uses TRBV6-1 with TRBJ2-6; tentative D call: TRBD1 (5 bases). The CDR3 covers 18 residues. The V end lost 1 base, the J end lost 0 bases, and 13 bases lay between the germline ends. Germline CDR1 MNHNS, CDR2 SASEGT. The DNA of the CDR3 is TGTGCCAGCAGTGAAGGGAGACAGATCCTCTCTGGGGCCAACGTCCTGACTTTC. Protein: CASSEGRQILSGANVLTF.

The genes are TRBV5-6 and TRBJ1-4; maybe TRBD1 (5 bases). Germline loops: CDR1 SGHDT, CDR2 YYEEEE. The CDR3 is 12 residues long. V was trimmed by 5 bases and J by 8 bases, leaving 10 bases between them. The CDR3 nucleotides are TGTGCCAGCAGGCGGGGGGTCGAAAAACTGTTTTTT. This translates into CASRRGVEKLFF. The variable domain in full, completed from reference TRBV5-6 and TRBJ1-4, reads DAGVTQSPTHLIKTRGQQVTLRCSPKSGHDTVSWYQQALGQGPQFIFQYYEEEERQRGNFPDRFSGHQFPNYSSELNVNALLLGDSALYLCASRRGVEKLFFGSGTQLSVL.

The table lists this clone with a count of one. The chain recombines TRBV2 with TRBJ1-4; 7 positions agree with TRBD1. CDR1 is SNHLY and CDR2 is FYNNEI in the germline V gene. The V segment lost 5 bases and the J segment 10 bases; nucleotides outside the gene matches: 13. The CDR3 has 15 amino acids. The CDR3 nucleotides are TGTGCCAGCAGTCCACCGGGACAGAGGGGGGTAAAACTGTTTTTT. Its translation is CASSPPGQRGVKLFF.

The chain recombines TRBV29-1 with TRBJ2-2; possibly TRBD1 for D (6 bases). The CDR3 length is 15 residues. The germline V gene encodes CDR1 SQVTM and CDR2 ANQGSEA. Trimming stripped 7 bases from V and 5 bases from J, with 20 bases between. CDR3 DNA sequence: TGCAGCGCTATGTCCGGGCATCAGGGGACCGGGGAGCTGTTTTTT. As protein: CSAMSGHQGTGELFF.

This chain connects TRBV30 to TRBJ1-2; weak D call: TRBD1 (5 bases). Germline CDR1 reads GTSNPN; CDR2 reads SVGIG (reference sequence). Trimming stripped 7 bases from V and 2 bases from J, with 11 bases between. The CDR3 totals 12 residues. CDR3 amino acids: CAFLRGNYGYTF. The CDR3 nucleotides are TGTGCCTTTCTCCGGGGGAACTATGGCTACACCTTC.

The chain has TRBV12-5 and TRBJ2-5; D might be TRBD2 (6 bases). This CDR3 has 15 amino acids. Germline V CDR1 and CDR2: LGHNT, FRNRAP. Trimming cost V 7 bases and J 4 bases, with 19 bases left between them. In nucleotides, the CDR3 is TGTGCTAGTGCTCTCGGGGCGCGGGGACCAGAGACCCAGTACTTC. It specifies CASALGARGPETQYF.

The V gene is TRBV10-3, the J gene TRBJ1-1; D not resolved. V lost 4 bases, J lost 1 base, and 4 bases lay in between. CDR3 size: 12 residues. Germline loops: CDR1 ENHRY, CDR2 SYGVKD. The CDR3 is CAISVQNTEAFF. In DNA, the CDR3 is TGTGCCATCAGTGTACAGAACACTGAAGCTTTCTTT.

This chain uses TRBV7-2 with TRBJ1-5, with D uncertain. The CDR3 spans 13 residues. Germline-derived CDR1 and CDR2 are SGHTA and FQGNSA. V gave up 4 bases and J gave up 7 bases, with 11 bases separating them. CDR3 amino acids: CASSWQHSQPQHF. The CDR3 DNA is TGTGCCAGCAGCTGGCAGCACAGCCAGCCCCAGCATTTT.

This clone is a singleton in its sample. The chain carries TRBV7-9 and TRBJ1-1; D is possibly TRBD1 (6 bases). The germline V and J ends were trimmed by 5 bases and 12 bases, with 22 bases remaining between them. From germline, CDR1 is SEHNR and CDR2 FQNEAQ (reference sequence). This CDR3 has 14 amino acids. The CDR3 sequence is CASSPISRGPETFF. CDR3 bases: TGTGCCAGCAGCCCCATTTCGCGGGGGCCCGAAACTTTCTTT.